This TCR beta chain was identified in a study of T cell repertoires in cytomegalovirus infection. About the study: From public TCR beta signatures came an indication of both CMV infection and matching HLA type.

General study findings and limits: Cumulative frequency (of public TCR beta family members) identified carriers of CMV plus the relevant HLA. There were HLA-C-restricted CMV-specific TCR beta clonotypes dominating the ex vivo response.

MiXCR was run by TCRdb on the reads, yielding one entry per CDR3 protein. The top ten clones hold roughly a quarter of a sample with approximately 500,000 distinct CDR3 sequences, 16% of them seen once. This clonotype was counted a few times. The target antigen is unknown. The TCR comes from a human donor in good health (CMV status not recorded). Some clones in this sample may be carry-over from other donors' samples. The sample was CD8+ T cells from PBMCs.

The CDR3 spells CASSYGTTSSPLHF. CDR3 DNA: TGTGCCAGCAGTTACGGGACTACTAGTTCACCCCTCCACTTT. V and J are TRBV6-5 and TRBJ1-6; maybe TRBD1 (5 bases). Germline CDR1 MNHEY, CDR2 SVGAGI. The CDR3 length is 14 residues. V lost 2 bases and J 9 bases, leaving 11 bases between the germline ends.